The 29 T cell receptor beta chains in this list originate from one sample, sequenced in a study of Graves' ophthalmopathy and Graves' hyperthyroidism. The authors amplified TCR beta CDR3 regions from RNA transcripts. HTBI primers primed a first-round RT-PCR, and a second-round multiplex PCR followed. TCRdb itself ran the multiplex PCR reads through MiXCR, one entry per CDR3 protein. Among around 1.1 million distinct CDR3 sequences listed, around a third were seen once. The specimen was peripheral blood or thyroid tissue (not recorded which). The receptors come from an adult man with Graves' hyperthyroidism.

The table lists this clonotype with many counts. This chain uses TRBV7-2 with TRBJ2-5; possible D gene TRBD2, 7 bases. The CDR3 covers 15 residues. The V gene lost 0 bases and the J gene lost 10 bases, with 18 bases spanning the gap. CDR1 and CDR2 from the germline V gene are SGHTA and FQGNSA. The CDR3 DNA sequence: TGTGCCAGCAGCTTAGCCCGGGGGGCGGGTGACGACCAGTACTTC. Translation: CASSLARGAGDDQYF.

This clonotype has a handful of counts. One end of the junction does not line up with germline, which may come from a read error. This chain uses TRBV30 with TRBJ1-1, with D hard to call. CDR1 is GTSNPN and CDR2 is SVGIG in the germline V gene (reference sequence). The CDR3 loop spans 11 amino acids. As DNA, the CDR3 is TGTGCCTGGAGTGTAGGCACTCAAGGCCTCTTT. Translating it yields CAWSVGTQGLF. Drawing the rest from reference TRBV30 and TRBJ1-1, the complete variable domain is SQTIHQWPATLVQPVGSPLSLECTVEGTSNPNLYWYRQAAGRGLQLLFYSVGIGQISSEVPQNLSASRPQDRQFILSSKKLLLSDSGFYLCAWSVGTQGLFGQGTRLTVV.

At least ten counts were recorded for this clonotype. The chain joins TRBV29-1 to TRBJ2-2, with D tentatively TRBD2 (6 bases). This CDR3 contains 14 residues. Per the germline V gene, CDR1 is SQVTM and CDR2 is ANQGSEA. Trimming removed 7 bases from V and 4 bases from J, with 16 bases in between. The CDR3 coding sequence is TGCAGCGCCCTAGTCGCGGAGGGCACCGGGGAGCTGTTTTTT. Translation gives CSALVAEGTGELFF.

V and J are TRBV29-1 and TRBJ1-1; D uncertain. The CDR3 covers 13 residues. The V gene lost 8 bases and the J gene lost 0 bases, with 13 bases spanning the gap. Germline lookup yields CDR1 SQVTM and CDR2 ANQGSEA. This chain's CDR3 is CSLTGEMNTEAFF. CDR3 DNA sequence: TGCAGCTTAACGGGTGAGATGAACACTGAAGCTTTCTTT.

V and J are TRBV7-6 and TRBJ1-2; 7 bases fit TRBD1. V shed 4 bases, J shed 6 bases, and the junction held 8 bases outside the gene matches. The V gene's germline CDR1 is SGHVS and CDR2 FNYEAQ. This CDR3 contains 14 residues. CDR3 region: CASSSGQEENGYTF. The CDR3 region has the DNA TGTGCCAGCAGCTCCGGACAGGAGGAGAATGGCTACACCTTC.

In the case of this clonotype: The germline gene is not matched at one end of the junction; a read error may be the cause. The chain couples TRBV19 to TRBJ2-3; TRBD1 aligns across 9 bases. The CDR3 sequence is 18 residues long. CDR1 is LNHDA and CDR2 is SQIVND in the germline V gene (reference sequence). CDR3 amino acids: CVSSIQDRGTSWTDTQYF. CDR3 nucleotides: TGTGTCAGTAGTATTCAGGACAGGGGAACGAGTTGGACAGATACGCAGTACTTT.

The chain recombines TRBV7-9 with TRBJ2-5; 7 nucleotides agree with TRBD1. V dropped 1 base and J dropped 11; count of bases not matched to a gene: 13. CDR3 length: 15 residues. The germline V gene has CDR1 SEHNR and CDR2 FQNEAQ (reference sequence). CDR3 sequence reads: CASSLGPVGTDTQYF. The CDR3 DNA reads as TGTGCCAGCAGCTTAGGGCCCGTTGGGACAGATACGCAGTACTTC.

The V and J genes are TRBV15 and TRBJ2-2; D perhaps matches TRBD2 (6 bases). The CDR3 covers 17 residues. Germline CDR1 reads LNHNV; CDR2 reads YYDKDF (reference sequence). V lost 7 bases, J lost 2 bases, and 20 bases lay in between. The chain's CDR3 is CATKDYGQAFNTGELFF. Written as DNA, the CDR3 is TGTGCCACCAAGGACTATGGCCAGGCGTTTAACACCGGGGAGCTGTTTTTT.

The table lists this clonotype with many counts. The genes are TRBV4-3 and TRBJ2-6; tentative D call: TRBD1 (5 bases). The ends were cut back, 1 base at V and 3 bases at J, with 10 bases in the middle. CDR1 is LGHNA and CDR2 is YSLEER in the germline V gene. The CDR3 length is 16 residues. The CDR3 protein is CASSQAVQGGANVLTF. CDR3 DNA: TGCGCCAGCAGCCAAGCGGTCCAGGGTGGGGCCAACGTCCTGACTTTC.

This clonotype occurred many times. The chain links TRBV20-1 to TRBJ2-5; D perhaps matches TRBD2 (5 bases). The germline V gene encodes CDR1 DFQATT and CDR2 SNEGSKA (reference sequence). V was clipped by 0 bases and J by 4 bases, with 6 bases between them. This CDR3 spans 12 amino acids. CDR3: CSAREAGETQYF. CDR3 nucleotides: TGCAGTGCTAGAGAGGCGGGAGAGACCCAGTACTTC.

This clonotype was detected ten times or more. J is TRBJ1-2 and V is TRBV19, with D unresolved. This CDR3 has 11 residues. Germline values: CDR1 LNHDA, CDR2 SQIVND (reference sequence). The germline V and J ends were trimmed by 2 bases and 10 bases, with 8 bases remaining between them. This CDR3 reads CASSIRRIYTF. Written as DNA, the CDR3 is TGTGCCAGTAGTATAAGACGGATCTACACCTTC.

The J gene is TRBJ2-3, the V gene TRBV7-3; 13 positions match TRBD2. J gave up 4 bases and V 6 bases, and 4 bases lay outside the gene matches. Germline V lookup: CDR1 SGHTA, CDR2 FQGTGA. There are 15 residues in the CDR3. CDR3 coding DNA: TGTGCCAGCAGTCGGACTAGCGGGAGATCAGATACGCAGTATTTT. This codes for CASSRTSGRSDTQYF.

Comments on this clonotype: It may be a read error: a sequence one base away is much more abundant. The chain has TRBV11-2 and TRBJ1-1; no reliable D call. Germline lookup yields CDR1 SGHAT and CDR2 FQNNGV. The germline V and J ends were trimmed by 5 bases and 7 bases, with 8 bases remaining between them. The CDR3 contains 11 residues. CDR3 protein: CASSPGNEAFF. DNA of the CDR3: TGTGCCAGCAGCCCCGGGAATGAAGCTTTCTTT.

This clonotype was counted a few times. The chain carries TRBV30 and TRBJ1-5; D remains unclear. Germline assignment: CDR1 GTSNPN and CDR2 SVGIG (reference sequence). The CDR3 totals 15 residues. V was pared by 0 bases and J by 1 base, with 10 bases between. CDR3 amino acids: CAWSVPGMSNQPQHF. In DNA form, the CDR3 reads TGTGCCTGGAGTGTACCGGGGATGAGCAATCAGCCCCAGCATTTT. Variable domain in full (rest from reference TRBV30 and TRBJ1-5): SQTIHQWPATLVQPVGSPLSLECTVEGTSNPNLYWYRQAAGRGLQLLFYSVGIGQISSEVPQNLSASRPQDRQFILSSKKLLLSDSGFYLCAWSVPGMSNQPQHFGDGTRLSIL.

As to this clonotype: This may come from a read error, since a much larger clone is one base off. Likely a read error: the CDR3 ends without its conserved phenylalanine or tryptophan. This chain joins TRBV20-1 and TRBJ1-5, with 10 bases matching TRBD1. The V gene end was trimmed by 3 bases and the J gene end by 1 base; junction bases not matched to a gene: 3. The V gene's germline CDR1 is DFQATT and CDR2 SNEGSKA (reference sequence). The CDR3 length is 15 residues. The CDR3 spells CSASGTGASNQPQHL. The CDR3 DNA reads as TGCAGTGCTAGCGGGACAGGGGCGAGCAATCAGCCCCAGCATCTT.

The V call is TRBV10-3, the J call TRBJ1-1; the D gene is possibly TRBD1 (5 bases). Germline lookup yields CDR1 ENHRY and CDR2 SYGVKD. This CDR3 region has 12 residues. Trimming left V 3 bases short and J 8 bases short, with 10 bases between. The CDR3 nucleotides read TGTGCCATCAGTGATTCCAGGGTCGAAGCTTTCTTT. Translating it yields CAISDSRVEAFF.

Points on this clonotype: An end of the junction does not agree with germline; a read error may underlie this. The chain recombines TRBV29-1 with TRBJ1-3; D is unresolved. Germline V gene lookup returns CDR1 SQVTM and CDR2 ANQGSEA. The CDR3 extends over 8 amino acids. The CDR3 is CSVEGRNF. CDR3 sequence (DNA): TGCAGCGTTGAAGGGAGAAATTTT.

This sequence joins TRBV2 and TRBJ2-7; possibly TRBD1 for D (6 bases). Matching the DNA end better, TRBJ2-5 makes the J call doubtful. This CDR3 spans 14 amino acids. Germline V gives CDR1 SNHLY, CDR2 FYNNEI. The CDR3 DNA is TGTGCCAGCAGTTTACAGGGACAAATGGAGACCCAGTACTTC. Protein product: CASSLQGQMETQYF.

This clonotype was observed many times. The CDR3 sequence is CASSPMDRNTGELFF. CDR3 bases: TGCGCCAGCAGCCCAATGGACAGAAACACCGGGGAGCTGTTTTTT. V usage is TRBV4-1 and J usage is TRBJ2-2, with D maybe TRBD1 (6 bases). The CDR3 extends over 15 amino acids. Trimming pared 4 bases from V and 2 bases from J, leaving 11 bases between. Germline CDR1 and CDR2: MGHRA and YSYEKL.

The chain is built from TRBV6-5 and TRBJ1-5; a weak D match, TRBD1 (5 bases). The CDR3 length is 15 residues. The germline CDR1 and CDR2 sequences are MNHEY and SVGAGI. The germline V and J ends were trimmed by 0 bases and 4 bases, with 10 bases remaining between them. The CDR3 DNA sequence: TGTGCCAGCAGTTACTCGAGCCAGGGAAATCAGCCCCAGCATTTT. Its translation is CASSYSSQGNQPQHF.

Concerning this clonotype: This clone may be a read error of a much larger clone one base away. V is TRBV20-1 and J is TRBJ2-7, with a weak D call TRBD2 (6 bases). The CDR3 runs to 16 residues. Deletions cut 5 bases from V and 3 bases from J, with 23 bases between. The V gene's germline CDR1 is DFQATT and CDR2 SNEGSKA (reference sequence). CDR3 nucleotides: TGCAGTGCTGGAGTTCGGGGGAAGGTGCTTTTCTACGAGCAGTACTTC. It is translated as CSAGVRGKVLFYEQYF.

In its sample, this clonotype was seen many times. V usage is TRBV20-1 and J usage is TRBJ1-5, with a tentative D call TRBD1 (6 bases). Trimming pared 5 bases from V and 4 bases from J, leaving 12 bases between. CDR3 size: 13 residues. Looked up from germline, CDR1 is DFQATT and CDR2 is SNEGSKA (reference sequence). The CDR3 nucleotides are TGCAGTGCTTTGGACAGCGGGAATCAGCCCCAGCATTTT. It encodes CSALDSGNQPQHF.

The chain couples TRBV7-2 to TRBJ1-1; D is perhaps TRBD1 (6 bases). Deletions cut 3 bases from V and 1 base from J, with 12 bases between. Per germline, CDR1 SGHTA and CDR2 FQGNSA. This CDR3 is 15 amino acids long. Here the CDR3 DNA reads TGTGCCAGCAGCTTTACAGGGTTCGGGAACACTGAAGCTTTCTTT. Translated, it gives CASSFTGFGNTEAFF.

This clonotype was recorded at least ten times. The rearrangement uses TRBV29-1 and TRBJ2-7, with D uncertain. Germline CDR1 is SQVTM and CDR2 is ANQGSEA. The CDR3 consists of 12 residues. The V end was cut by 4 bases, the J end by 2 bases, with 9 bases between. This chain's CDR3 is CSVVGSAYEQYF. CDR3 DNA sequence: TGCAGCGTTGTCGGCAGTGCCTACGAGCAGTACTTC.

This clonotype has more than one count but fewer than ten. The gene calls are TRBV6-6 and TRBJ1-1; TRBD1 is a possible D gene (5 bases). Germline assignment: CDR1 MNHNY and CDR2 SVGAGI (reference sequence). The CDR3 runs 13 residues. V dropped 2 bases and J dropped 6 bases, with 10 bases sitting between them. This CDR3 is CASSYKWGPEAFF. The CDR3 DNA is TGTGCCAGCAGTTACAAATGGGGCCCTGAAGCTTTCTTT.

In this sample, this clonotype turned up many times. J is TRBJ1-1 and V is TRBV5-1; 8 nucleotides agree with TRBD1. V lost 4 bases to trimming and J lost 5 bases; unmatched junction nucleotides: 7. Germline V gene sequence: CDR1 SGHRS, CDR2 YFSETQ. This CDR3 has 14 residues. The CDR3 nucleotides read TGCGCCAGCAGCATTGGACAGGGCGGGACTGAAGCTTTCTTT. This sequence encodes CASSIGQGGTEAFF.

The chain carries TRBV20-1 and TRBJ2-7; maybe TRBD2 (5 bases). The CDR3 contains 13 residues. Germline assignment: CDR1 DFQATT and CDR2 SNEGSKA (reference sequence). V lost 6 bases and J 5 bases, leaving 17 bases between the germline ends. This chain's CDR3 is CSAGGSGKHEQYF. The CDR3 DNA reads TGCAGTGCCGGCGGTTCGGGGAAGCACGAGCAGTACTTC.

The rearrangement joins TRBV5-1 to TRBJ2-7, with D uncertain. V was pared by 4 bases and J by 4 bases, with 18 bases between. The CDR3 is 15 residues long. Germline lookup yields CDR1 SGHRS and CDR2 YFSETQ. CDR3 amino acids: CASSAPDESRYEQYF. In DNA form, the CDR3 reads TGCGCCAGCAGCGCCCCGGATGAGTCAAGGTACGAGCAGTACTTC.

This clonotype turned up a few times. The chain has TRBV12-3 or TRBV12-4 and TRBJ2-5, with D possibly matching TRBD2 (6 bases). This CDR3 has 14 residues. V was pared by 2 bases and J by 4 bases, with 11 bases between. CDR3 sequence: CASSLKGRLETQYF. CDR3 DNA sequence: TGTGCCAGCAGTTTAAAAGGGAGGCTAGAGACCCAGTACTTC.